These 30 T cell receptor beta chains share one sample of origin, sequenced in a study of T cell responses to AZD1222 COVID-19 vaccine. Profiled with immunoSEQ multiplex PCR; TCRdb holds only in-frame clones, not every one. This table holds under 200,000 clones, 88% found once. The sample consisted of peripheral blood, taken 28 days after the second AZD1222 dose. Receptor source: an adult who received the AZD1222 COVID-19 vaccine.

The chain uses TRBV5-1 and TRBJ2-5, with 10 bases fitting TRBD2. V trimming: 6 bases; J trimming: 2 bases; junction bases outside the gene matches: 7. Germline loops: CDR1 SGHRS, CDR2 YFSETQ. This CDR3 comprises 15 residues. The DNA of the CDR3 is TGCGCCAGCACCCAGACTAGCGGGTCTCAAGAGACCCAGTACTTC. Protein product: CASTQTSGSQETQYF.

The chain has TRBV7-3 and TRBJ2-3, with 14 bases matching TRBD2. Trimming at V came to 5 bases and at J to 0 bases, leaving 7 bases not matched to a gene. The V gene's germline CDR1 is SGHTA and CDR2 FQGTGA. The length of the CDR3 is 18 residues. CDR3 in DNA: TGTGCCAGCAGCGCCTTTGGGACTAGCGGGAGTAGCACAGATACGCAGTATTTT. The encoded protein is CASSAFGTSGSSTDTQYF.

The chain uses TRBV27 and TRBJ1-5; possibly TRBD1 for D (5 bases). The CDR3 spans 14 residues. The germline V gene encodes CDR1 MNHEY and CDR2 SMNVEV (reference sequence). The V gene lost 4 bases and the J gene lost 8 bases, with 15 bases spanning the gap. CDR3 loop: CASSWTGGSEPQHF. The CDR3 region has the DNA TGTGCCAGCAGTTGGACCGGGGGTTCTGAGCCCCAGCATTTT.

The gene calls are TRBV7-9 and TRBJ2-3, with 10 bases that match TRBD2. CDR1 and CDR2 (germline): SEHNR, FQNEAQ (reference sequence). The CDR3 runs 14 residues. The ends lost 6 bases at V and 4 bases at J; junction bases unmatched: 4. CDR3 region: CASRPGLASDTQYF. The CDR3 nucleotides read TGTGCCAGCAGACCGGGACTAGCGTCAGATACGCAGTATTTT. Using reference TRBV7-9 and TRBJ2-3 for the parts outside the CDR3, the full variable domain is DTGVSQNPRHKITKRGQNVTFRCDPISEHNRLYWYRQTLGQGPEFLTYFQNEAQLEKSRLLSDRFSAERPKGSFSTLEIQRTEQGDSAMYLCASRPGLASDTQYFGPGTRLTVL.

The gene calls are TRBV7-9 and TRBJ1-1, with TRBD1 matching 10 bases. The germline V gene encodes CDR1 SEHNR and CDR2 FQNEAQ (reference sequence). J gave up 1 base and V 2 bases, and 1 base lay outside the gene matches. This CDR3 has 15 residues. CDR3 region: CASSLRDRGNTEAFF. CDR3 nucleotides: TGTGCCAGCAGCTTAAGGGACAGGGGGAACACTGAAGCTTTCTTT. The complete variable domain, with remaining parts taken from reference TRBV7-9 and TRBJ1-1, reads DTGVSQNPRHKITKRGQNVTFRCDPISEHNRLYWYRQTLGQGPEFLTYFQNEAQLEKSRLLSDRFSAERPKGSFSTLEIQRTEQGDSAMYLCASSLRDRGNTEAFFGQGTRLTVV.

The chain combines TRBV24-1 with TRBJ2-1, with 7 bases fitting TRBD2. Germline V gene data show CDR1 as KGHDR and CDR2 as SFDVKD. The CDR3 contains 17 residues. V was clipped by 4 bases and J by 3 bases; unmatched bases: 11. In DNA form, the CDR3 reads TGTGCCACCAGTGACTCCCTGGGACTAAGCGACTACAATGAGCAGTTCTTC. Translated: CATSDSLGLSDYNEQFF.

This clone was detected once. The chain combines TRBV18 with TRBJ2-3; unclear D gene. The germline gives CDR1 KGHSH, CDR2 LQKENI. The germline V and J ends were trimmed by 2 bases and 0 bases, with 9 bases remaining between them. CDR3 length: 15 amino acids. The CDR3 reads CASSPNSPSTDTQYF. As DNA, the CDR3 is TGTGCCAGCTCACCAAACAGCCCTAGCACAGATACGCAGTATTTT.

The chain couples TRBV6-5 to TRBJ1-2, with D uncertain. The CDR3 length is 14 residues. The V end lost 7 bases, the J end lost 8 bases, and 20 bases lay between the germline ends. Germline V gene sequence: CDR1 MNHEY, CDR2 SVGAGI. This CDR3 reads CASTYSSASEGYTF. The CDR3 region has the DNA TGTGCCAGCACCTACTCGTCGGCCTCAGAGGGCTACACCTTC.

This clone showed up just a few times. The chain links TRBV24-1 to TRBJ2-1, with TRBD1 as a possible D gene (6 bases). V dropped 6 bases and J dropped 8 bases, with 13 bases sitting between them. Germline-derived CDR1 and CDR2 are KGHDR and SFDVKD. The CDR3 has 13 amino acids. DNA of the CDR3: TGTGCCACCAGTCGGGACACCCGGGATGAGCAGTTCTTC. Translation gives CATSRDTRDEQFF.

This clone turned up a few times. J is TRBJ2-1 and V is TRBV29-1; 8 positions agree with TRBD2. V gave up 6 bases and J gave up 8 bases; unmatched junction bases: 6. Per germline, CDR1 SQVTM and CDR2 ANQGSEA. This CDR3 spans 12 amino acids. CDR3 sequence (DNA): TGCAGCGTCAGCGGGAGTGGGTATGAGCAGTTCTTC. Its protein is CSVSGSGYEQFF.

The chain joins TRBV13 to TRBJ2-1; 8 nucleotides line up with TRBD2. V gave up 6 bases and J gave up 0 bases; unmatched junction bases: 1. The CDR3 is 14 residues long. Germline-derived CDR1 and CDR2 are PRHDT and FYEKMQ (reference sequence). CDR3 nucleotides: TGTGCCAGCAGGGGACTAGGCTCCTACAATGAGCAGTTCTTC. Its protein product is CASRGLGSYNEQFF. The entire variable domain, with the rest obtained from reference TRBV13 and TRBJ2-1, is as follows: AAGVIQSPRHLIKEKRETATLKCYPIPRHDTVYWYQQGPGQDPQFLISFYEKMQSDKGSIPDRFSAQQFSDYHSELNMSSLELGDSALYFCASRGLGSYNEQFFGPGTRLTVL.

The chain employs TRBV4-1 and TRBJ1-4; D call uncertain. This CDR3 has 15 residues. The V gene lost 0 bases and the J gene lost 8 bases, with 13 bases spanning the gap. CDR1 is MGHRA and CDR2 is YSYEKL in the germline V gene. The CDR3 spells CASSQDARPGEKLFF. CDR3 in DNA: TGCGCCAGCAGCCAAGACGCGAGACCGGGAGAAAAACTGTTTTTT.

This clone was counted at least ten times. V gene TRBV19 combines with J gene TRBJ2-7, with D tentatively TRBD1 or TRBD2 (5 bases each). CDR3 size: 15 residues. Germline V gene data show CDR1 as LNHDA and CDR2 as SQIVND (reference sequence). V lost 3 bases and J lost 1, with 13 bases in between. Written as DNA, the CDR3 is TGTGCCAGTAGTATCCGGGACGACTCTTCCTACGAGCAGTACTTC. Translation: CASSIRDDSSYEQYF.

V and J are TRBV21-1 and TRBJ2-7; the table assigns TRBD2, which was not confirmed against the DNA. TRBV21-1 is a documented pseudogene. CDR3 length equals 16 residues. CDR3 DNA: TGTGCCAGCAGCAGGGCCTCTAGCGGGAGGGCTTACGAGCAGTACTTC. It codes for CASSRASSGRAYEQYF.

This clone was detected only once. V and J are TRBV9 and TRBJ2-7, with 12 nucleotides matching TRBD2. With V trimmed by 0 bases and J by 1 base, 5 bases remained unmatched. Germline V lookup: CDR1 SGDLS, CDR2 YYNGEE. This CDR3 contains 17 residues. The CDR3 protein is CASSVGTSGKGSYEQYF. The CDR3 nucleotides read TGTGCCAGCAGCGTAGGGACTAGCGGGAAGGGATCCTACGAGCAGTACTTC.

This sequence joins TRBV19 and TRBJ2-1; 8 bases fit TRBD2. CDR3 length equals 15 residues. The V gene's germline CDR1 is LNHDA and CDR2 SQIVND (reference sequence). The V segment lost 5 bases and the J segment 2 bases; nucleotides outside the gene matches: 5. The CDR3 is CASSPAGVAYNEQFF. In nucleotides, the CDR3 is TGTGCCAGTAGTCCAGCGGGAGTAGCCTACAATGAGCAGTTCTTC.

The gene calls are TRBV28 and TRBJ1-5; D call uncertain. This CDR3 has 14 amino acids. From germline, CDR1 is MDHEN and CDR2 SYDVKM. Trimming removed 6 bases from V and 1 base from J, with 10 bases in between. DNA of the CDR3: TGTGCCAGCAGGAACGACGTGAGCAATCAGCCCCAGCATTTT. Translating gives CASRNDVSNQPQHF.

The V call is TRBV20-1, the J call TRBJ2-1, with D tentatively TRBD1 or TRBD2 (5 bases each). The CDR3 consists of 11 residues. Germline loops: CDR1 DFQATT, CDR2 SNEGSKA (reference sequence). The V end was cut by 8 bases, the J end by 6 bases, with 11 bases between. The CDR3 protein is CSRTRGNEQFF. CDR3 DNA: TGCAGTCGTACTAGGGGCAATGAGCAGTTCTTC.

The chain employs TRBV5-6 and TRBJ1-6; 9 bases map to TRBD1. Germline trimming cut 0 bases from V and 2 bases from J; bases unmatched to any gene: 3. From germline, CDR1 is SGHDT and CDR2 YYEEEE. There are 17 residues in the CDR3. The chain's CDR3 is CASSLDGQGTYNSPLHF. The CDR3 DNA sequence: TGTGCCAGCAGCTTGGATGGACAGGGGACCTATAATTCACCCCTCCACTTT.

The chain joins TRBV6-2 or TRBV6-3 to TRBJ2-7; D might be TRBD2 (7 bases). This CDR3 comprises 16 residues. CDR1 is MNHEY, CDR2 SVGEGT, per germline. Between the trimmed V and J ends, which lost 4 bases and 1 base, there was a span of 17 bases. The CDR3 is CASSSLGSGTSYEQYF. The CDR3 coding sequence is TGTGCCAGCAGTTCACTAGGCAGCGGGACATCCTACGAGCAGTACTTC.

The rearrangement uses TRBV5-5 and TRBJ2-2; D might be TRBD1 (6 bases). This CDR3 is 15 amino acids long. Trimming removed 0 bases at V and 1 base at J, with 7 bases between. Germline V lookup: CDR1 SGHKS, CDR2 YYEKEE (reference sequence). The CDR3 nucleotides are TGTGCCAGCAGCTTGGGGACAGAGAACACCGGGGAGCTGTTTTTT. Translated, it gives CASSLGTENTGELFF. The complete variable domain, with remaining parts taken from reference TRBV5-5 and TRBJ2-2, reads DAGVTQSPTHLIKTRGQQVTLRCSPISGHKSVSWYQQVLGQGPQFIFQYYEKEERGRGNFPDRFSARQFPNYSSELNVNALLLGDSALYLCASSLGTENTGELFFGEGSRLTVL.

The genes are TRBV9 and TRBJ2-1; 11 nucleotides line up with TRBD2. V gave up 2 bases and J gave up 4 bases; unmatched junction bases: 2. The CDR3 runs to 15 residues. Per germline, CDR1 SGDLS and CDR2 YYNGEE. The CDR3 DNA reads TGTGCCAGCAGCGTTCCTAGCGGGGGGTACAATGAGCAGTTCTTC. Protein product: CASSVPSGGYNEQFF.

The chain joins TRBV2 to TRBJ1-2; D not certain. The CDR3 is 15 residues long. Germline V gene sequence: CDR1 SNHLY, CDR2 FYNNEI. Trimming cost V 6 bases and J 6 bases, with 20 bases left between them. Written as DNA, the CDR3 is TGTGCCAGCAGCCCCCGCTACGGCGACGGGAATGGCTACACCTTC. It translates to CASSPRYGDGNGYTF.

This chain connects TRBV11-2 to TRBJ2-6, with D perhaps being TRBD1 or TRBD2 (6 bases each). This CDR3 is built from 16 residues. The V and J ends lost 7 bases and 3 bases respectively, with 16 bases between them. Germline CDR1 and CDR2: SGHAT and FQNNGV. The CDR3: CASTLEGGSGANVLTF. In nucleotides, the CDR3 is TGTGCCAGCACCCTAGAGGGGGGAAGTGGGGCCAACGTCCTGACTTTC.

The rearrangement uses TRBV2 and TRBJ1-1; no clear D. The CDR3 covers 12 residues. Between the trimmed V and J ends, which lost 3 bases and 1 base, there was a span of 3 bases. The germline V gene encodes CDR1 SNHLY and CDR2 FYNNEI. The CDR3 spells CASSEGNTEAFF. In nucleotides, the CDR3 is TGTGCCAGCAGTGAGGGGAACACTGAAGCTTTCTTT.

CDR3 coding DNA: TGTGCCACCAGCCGCCTTGACAGGGGAACAGATACGCAGTATTTT. Protein product: CATSRLDRGTDTQYF. The V call is TRBV24-1, the J call TRBJ2-3, with 8 bases matching TRBD1. The V gene's germline CDR1 is KGHDR and CDR2 SFDVKD. The CDR3 covers 15 residues. Trimming took 7 bases from V and 3 from J; bases not matched to a gene: 8.

The V call is TRBV7-2, the J call TRBJ2-7; 9 nucleotides align to TRBD2. Trimming at V came to 0 bases and at J to 5 bases, leaving 14 bases not matched to a gene. Germline CDR1 SGHTA, CDR2 FQGNSA. The CDR3 loop spans 18 amino acids. The CDR3: CASSLARGGREGPDEQYF. The CDR3 region has the DNA TGTGCCAGCAGCTTAGCGAGAGGGGGGCGGGAGGGCCCGGACGAGCAGTACTTC. Together with reference TRBV7-2 and TRBJ2-7, the CDR3 gives the full variable domain: GAGVSQSPSNKVTEKGKDVELRCDPISGHTALYWYRQSLGQGLEFLIYFQGNSAPDKSGLPSDRFSAERTGGSVSTLTIQRTQQEDSAVYLCASSLARGGREGPDEQYFGPGTRLTVT.

The CDR3 coding sequence is TGTGCCAGCAGTCAGCAGGGCCCCTACGAGCAGTACTTC. Residues: CASSQQGPYEQYF. This sequence joins TRBV6-5 and TRBJ2-7, with a weak D call TRBD1 (5 bases). V was pared by 5 bases and J by 2 bases, with 10 bases between. Germline V gene lookup returns CDR1 MNHEY and CDR2 SVGAGI. This CDR3 is 13 amino acids long.

The J gene is TRBJ2-7, the V gene TRBV19; D might be TRBD2 (5 bases). Trimming left V 7 bases short and J 6 bases short, with 16 bases between. Germline assignment: CDR1 LNHDA and CDR2 SQIVND (reference sequence). CDR3 length equals 13 residues. DNA for the CDR3: TGTGCCAGTACCCAAATCCGGGGTGGCGAGCAGTACTTC. This encodes CASTQIRGGEQYF.

V and J are TRBV5-4 and TRBJ1-2; 8 bases match TRBD1. Losses at the gene ends were 3 bases for V and 1 base for J; bases not matched to a gene: 8. The CDR3 runs to 16 residues. Per the germline V gene, CDR1 is SGHNT and CDR2 is YYREEE (reference sequence). The CDR3 DNA reads as TGTGCCAGCAGCTGGGGGGGGACAGGTAGTAACTATGGCTACACCTTC. Amino acid sequence: CASSWGGTGSNYGYTF.